The present TCR beta chain was sequenced within a study of blood T cell repertoires in COVID-19. Generated by immunoSEQ multiplex PCR, the TCRdb table keeps only in-frame clones and is missing some. The data show 150,000 to 200,000 clones, approximately 85% seen once. The clonotype comes from an elderly woman with acute or convalescent COVID-19. Source material: peripheral blood.

CDR3 sequence: CASSLAQGREVRRETQYF. The CDR3 region has the DNA TGCGCCAGCAGCTTGGCCCAAGGGCGGGAAGTAAGGAGAGAGACCCAGTACTTC. This rearrangement joins TRBV5-1 to TRBJ2-5; perhaps TRBD2 as D (6 bases). The germline V and J ends were trimmed by 0 bases and 4 bases, with 22 bases remaining between them. This CDR3 is 18 amino acids long. The germline V gene encodes CDR1 SGHRS and CDR2 YFSETQ. Full variable domain (rest looked up from reference TRBV5-1 and TRBJ2-5): KAGVTQTPRYLIKTRGQQVTLSCSPISGHRSVSWYQQTPGQGLQFLFEYFSETQRNKGNFPGRFSGRQFSNSRSEMNVSTLELGDSALYLCASSLAQGREVRRETQYFGPGTRLLVL.